This passage covers 17 T cell receptor beta chains from one sample sequenced in a study of T cells in Graves' hyperthyroidism and ophthalmopathy. The TCR beta CDR3 regions underwent amplification using RNA transcripts as the source. TCR CDR3 underwent first-round RT-PCR with the HTBI primer set. TCRdb fed the multiplex PCR reads into MiXCR, producing one record per CDR3 protein. The data show some 250,000 distinct CDR3 sequences, with roughly 14% seen just once and about an eighth held by the top ten. Sequencing was performed on blood. Source of these receptors: a woman between 40 and 55 years old with Graves' hyperthyroidism that later progressed to Graves' ophthalmopathy.

On this clonotype itself: A clone one base away is much larger, so this may be a read error. The rearrangement links TRBV20-1 to TRBJ2-1; 11 nucleotides align to TRBD2. The CDR3 contains 15 residues. The germline V gene encodes CDR1 DFQATT and CDR2 SNEGSKA (reference sequence). The DNA of the CDR3 is TGCAGTGCTGGCATAGCGGGAGGGTCCTACAATGAGCAGCTCTTC. Translation gives CSAGIAGGSYNEQLF.

Written as DNA, the CDR3 is TGTGCCAGCAGCCGAGGACTAGCGGGAGGAAACGAGCAGTACTTC. Encoded protein: CASSRGLAGGNEQYF. This chain joins TRBV12-3 or TRBV12-4 and TRBJ2-7; TRBD2 aligns across 14 bases. This CDR3 spans 15 amino acids. The V segment lost 6 bases and the J segment 5 bases; nucleotides outside the gene matches: 6.

This clonotype was observed at least ten times. V is TRBV20-1 and J is TRBJ2-5, with D perhaps matching TRBD2 (7 bases). The V gene's germline CDR1 is DFQATT and CDR2 SNEGSKA (reference sequence). Trimming shortened V by 5 bases and J by 2 bases, and 15 bases separated the two germline ends. CDR3 length: 14 residues. The CDR3 here is CSAGGAGVQETQYF. The CDR3 DNA reads TGCAGTGCTGGGGGGGCGGGAGTACAAGAGACCCAGTACTTC.

This clonotype was seen at least ten times. The rearrangement joins TRBV5-6 to TRBJ1-1, with D possibly matching TRBD1 (6 bases). Trimming removed 7 bases from V and 0 bases from J, with 16 bases in between. The germline gives CDR1 SGHDT, CDR2 YYEEEE. The CDR3 is made up of 15 amino acids. In nucleotides, the CDR3 is TGTGCCAGCTCGAGGGGGGGACCCATGAACACTGAAGCTTTCTTT. Translation: CASSRGGPMNTEAFF.

This clonotype occurred many times. This chain connects TRBV2 to TRBJ1-1; D not resolved. Germline V gene lookup returns CDR1 SNHLY and CDR2 FYNNEI. The V and J ends lost 1 base and 8 bases respectively, with 8 bases between them. The CDR3 sequence is 12 residues long. CDR3 in DNA: TGTGCCAGCAGTGAAGATCAGTCCGAAGCTTTCTTT. It yields the protein CASSEDQSEAFF.

V gene TRBV4-1 combines with J gene TRBJ2-5, with TRBD2 identical over 10 bases. This CDR3 comprises 16 residues. The V gene end was trimmed by 3 bases and the J gene end by 5 bases; junction bases not matched to a gene: 9. Germline V gene lookup returns CDR1 MGHRA and CDR2 YSYEKL. CDR3 DNA: TGCGCCAGCAGCCACCCACCCGGGACTAGCGCGGAGACCCAGTACTTC. Residues: CASSHPPGTSAETQYF.

This clonotype was observed at least ten times. The chain links TRBV20-1 to TRBJ1-4; 9 bases are shared with TRBD1. The CDR3 runs 13 residues. V lost 3 bases and J lost 8; bases outside the gene matches: 4. Per germline, CDR1 DFQATT and CDR2 SNEGSKA (reference sequence). The DNA for the CDR3 is TGCAGTGCTAGGGGACAGGGAGACGAAAAACTGTTTTTT. Amino acid sequence: CSARGQGDEKLFF.

This clonotype occurred a few times. The chain couples TRBV24-1 to TRBJ2-1, with TRBD1 matching 7 bases. Germline CDR1 and CDR2: KGHDR and SFDVKD. The V and J ends lost 5 bases and 2 bases, in that order; junction bases with no gene match: 5. The CDR3 has 15 residues. The CDR3 protein is CATSGAGTAYNEQFF. DNA of the CDR3: TGTGCCACCAGTGGGGCTGGGACAGCCTACAATGAGCAGTTCTTC.

This chain links TRBV3-1 with TRBJ2-1; 11 bases are shared with TRBD2. The trim removed 1 base at V and 7 bases at J, leaving 12 bases unmatched. The CDR3 has 18 residues. Germline V gene data show CDR1 as LGHDT and CDR2 as YNNKEL (reference sequence). The CDR3 loop reads CASSQGLLAGGVRNEQFF. CDR3 coding DNA: TGTGCCAGCAGCCAAGGGCTTCTAGCGGGAGGTGTGAGGAATGAGCAGTTCTTC.

The chain has TRBV28 and TRBJ2-7; 7 nucleotides align to TRBD2. The J call may be in error: the DNA end matches TRBJ2-1 better. The CDR3 runs 15 residues. CDR1 is MDHEN and CDR2 is SYDVKM in the germline V gene. In nucleotides, the CDR3 is TGTGCCAGCAGTACTGCGGGAGTAGCCGTCAATGAGCAGTTCTTC. Residues: CASSTAGVAVNEQFF.

On this clonotype: A much more abundant neighbour one base away suggests this may be a read error. The chain has TRBV7-2 and TRBJ1-1, with 7 bases aligning to TRBD1. Losses at the gene ends were 3 bases for V and 11 bases for J; bases not matched to a gene: 12. CDR1 is SGHTA and CDR2 is FQGNSA in the germline V gene. CDR3 size: 14 residues. Written as DNA, the CDR3 is TGTGCCAGCAGCTTCCACAGAGGGGGCCTTGGGGCTTTCTTT. Translation gives CASSFHRGGLGAFF.

The V call is TRBV9, the J call TRBJ2-4; D remains unclear. Germline lookup yields CDR1 SGDLS and CDR2 YYNGEE. The length of the CDR3 is 17 residues. Trimming took 4 bases from V and 3 from J, leaving 20 bases between them. CDR3 region: CASSPTRLGLDKNIQYF. The DNA for the CDR3 is TGTGCCAGCAGCCCAACCCGACTTGGTCTTGACAAAAACATTCAGTACTTC.

This clonotype has more than one count but fewer than ten. The V and J genes are TRBV20-1 and TRBJ2-1; no clear D. This CDR3 is 10 amino acids long. Germline assignment: CDR1 DFQATT and CDR2 SNEGSKA (reference sequence). Trimming removed 5 bases from V and 5 bases from J, with 4 bases in between. CDR3 nucleotides: TGCAGTGCTCCAGACAATGAGCAGTTCTTC. Its protein product is CSAPDNEQFF.

Points on this clonotype: A much larger clone differs by one base, so this may be a read error. The chain uses TRBV28 and TRBJ2-1, with TRBD2 identical over 9 bases. With 9 bases clipped from V and 9 bases from J, the junction kept 18 bases outside the gene matches. There are 16 residues in the CDR3. Germline CDR1 and CDR2: MDHEN and SYDVKM. The CDR3 protein is CASSLEGIAGDIEQFF. DNA of the CDR3: TGTGCCAGTTCCCTCGAGGGGATAGCGGGAGACATTGAGCAGTTCTTC.

This clonotype was counted ten times or more. The chain links TRBV6-1 to TRBJ2-1; D remains ambiguous. The CDR3 length is 16 residues. Trimming cost V 6 bases and J 2 bases, with 17 bases left between them. Germline loops: CDR1 MNHNS, CDR2 SASEGT. CDR3 residues: CASSPSETETYNEQFF. Written as DNA, the CDR3 is TGTGCCAGCAGCCCATCAGAGACTGAAACCTACAATGAGCAGTTCTTC.

This clonotype was counted many times. Here the CDR3 DNA reads TGTGCCGAAGATCAAGGGACCGAAAAACTGTTTTTT. This encodes CAEDQGTEKLFF. The rearrangement joins TRBV27 to TRBJ1-4; perhaps TRBD1 as D (5 bases). The length of the CDR3 is 12 residues. V dropped 11 bases and J dropped 8 bases, with 15 bases sitting between them. Germline CDR1 and CDR2: MNHEY and SMNVEV (reference sequence).

This clonotype was seen many times. This rearrangement joins TRBV7-2 to TRBJ2-7, with D unclear. Germline assignment: CDR1 SGHTA and CDR2 FQGNSA. Trimming took off 1 base at V and 6 bases at J, with 13 bases between the two ends. CDR3 size: 14 residues. Here the CDR3 reads CASSLDLVLVEQYF. The CDR3 nucleotides are TGTGCCAGCAGCTTAGATCTAGTCTTGGTCGAGCAGTACTTC. Full variable domain (rest looked up from reference TRBV7-2 and TRBJ2-7): GAGVSQSPSNKVTEKGKDVELRCDPISGHTALYWYRQSLGQGLEFLIYFQGNSAPDKSGLPSDRFSAERTGGSVSTLTIQRTQQEDSAVYLCASSLDLVLVEQYFGPGTRLTVT.